The 15 T cell receptor beta chains reported below all come from one sample, sequenced in a study of spatial heterogeneity in lung cancer. Time point reported: blood at routine non-recurrence follow-up after resection. Unsorted whole RNA from tumor, nontumor lung or frozen PBMC underwent sequencing. From the 5' RACE reads, TCRdb called clonotypes with MiXCR, one entry per CDR3 protein. Counted here are about 50,000 distinct CDR3 sequences, 7.4% occurring once; the ten biggest clones make up 35%. The starting material was PBMCs, obtained at follow-up. The receptors were gathered from a female donor with early-stage non-small cell lung cancer.

The chain joins TRBV20-1 to TRBJ2-1, with a possible D match to TRBD1 (6 bases). V gave up 6 bases and J gave up 7 bases, with 16 bases separating them. Germline lookup yields CDR1 DFQATT and CDR2 SNEGSKA (reference sequence). The CDR3 sequence is 13 residues long. The CDR3 loop is CSATPPQGNEQFF. Written as DNA, the CDR3 is TGCAGTGCAACCCCCCCTCAGGGGAATGAGCAGTTCTTC.

This chain joins TRBV6-5 and TRBJ2-5, with 8 bases fitting TRBD2. From germline, CDR1 is MNHEY and CDR2 SVGAGI. The CDR3 sequence is 13 residues long. Trimming took 4 bases from V and 4 from J; bases not matched to a gene: 2. The CDR3: CASSSGGGETQYF. CDR3 in DNA: TGTGCCAGCAGTTCGGGGGGGGGAGAGACCCAGTACTTC.

This clonotype was seen many times. V usage is TRBV20-1 and J usage is TRBJ1-2; 11 nucleotides line up with TRBD1. The CDR3 has 13 residues. The V segment lost 6 bases and the J segment 4 bases; nucleotides outside the gene matches: 4. Germline lookup yields CDR1 DFQATT and CDR2 SNEGSKA (reference sequence). The CDR3 DNA reads TGCAGTGCCTCCGGGACAGGGGGCTATGGCTACACCTTC. Its protein product is CSASGTGGYGYTF.

This chain connects TRBV7-3 to TRBJ2-3, with TRBD2 matching 9 bases. The germline V gene encodes CDR1 SGHTA and CDR2 FQGTGA. V dropped 2 bases and J dropped 3; count of bases not matched to a gene: 9. CDR3 length: 17 residues. For the CDR3, the DNA is TGTGCCAGCAGCTTATCCCTCCAGGCGGGGGGGACAGATACGCAGTATTTT. This sequence encodes CASSLSLQAGGTDTQYF. Full variable domain (outside the CDR3, taken from reference TRBV7-3 and TRBJ2-3): GAGVSQTPSNKVTEKGKYVELRCDPISGHTALYWYRQSLGQGPEFLIYFQGTGAADDSGLPNDRFFAVRPEGSVSTLKIQRTERGDSAVYLCASSLSLQAGGTDTQYFGPGTRLTVL.

This clonotype was seen repeatedly, ten times or more. This chain joins TRBV7-2 and TRBJ1-2; no clear D. CDR3 length: 15 amino acids. Per the germline V gene, CDR1 is SGHTA and CDR2 is FQGNSA. V gave up 5 bases and J gave up 0 bases, with 13 bases separating them. The CDR3 sequence is CASSPRTQANYGYTF. CDR3 DNA sequence: TGTGCCAGCAGCCCCAGGACCCAAGCTAACTATGGCTACACCTTC.

This clonotype was counted many times. The CDR3 loop is CASSFTHRNTEAFF. CDR3 bases: TGTGCCAGCAGCTTTACGCATCGCAACACTGAAGCTTTCTTT. This chain joins TRBV5-4 and TRBJ1-1, with unresolved D. The CDR3 has 14 residues. From germline, CDR1 is SGHNT and CDR2 YYREEE (reference sequence). V was trimmed by 2 bases and J by 2 bases, leaving 10 bases between them.

Many counts were recorded for this clonotype. The chain links TRBV29-1 to TRBJ1-4; a weak D match, TRBD1 (5 bases). The germline V gene has CDR1 SQVTM and CDR2 ANQGSEA. The CDR3 loop spans 14 amino acids. V was shortened by 6 bases and J by 7 bases, with 18 bases between the two germline ends. CDR3 region: CSVVDSREPEKLFF. For the CDR3, the DNA is TGCAGCGTCGTTGACAGCCGTGAACCTGAAAAACTGTTTTTT.

This sequence joins TRBV7-9 and TRBJ2-3, with 9 bases that match TRBD2. Unmatched junction bases numbered 6, after V lost 1 base and J lost 1 base. Germline V CDR1 and CDR2: SEHNR, FQNEAQ (reference sequence). The CDR3 totals 17 residues. The CDR3 loop is CASSLGSSGARTDTQYF. The CDR3 DNA is TGTGCCAGCAGCTTAGGGTCTAGCGGGGCTCGCACAGATACGCAGTATTTT.

This clonotype was counted many times. This chain uses TRBV24-1 with TRBJ2-2, with D perhaps TRBD2 (5 bases). The V gene's germline CDR1 is KGHDR and CDR2 SFDVKD. CDR3 size: 14 residues. Trimming stripped 8 bases from V and 0 bases from J, with 9 bases between. CDR3 nucleotides: TGTGCCACCACCCCCGGGACGAACACCGGGGAGCTGTTTTTT. Encoded protein: CATTPGTNTGELFF.

The table lists this clonotype with many counts. This sequence joins TRBV4-3 and TRBJ1-5; no reliable D call. This CDR3 is built from 15 residues. The V end was cut by 6 bases, the J end by 3 bases, with 15 bases between. The germline gives CDR1 LGHNA, CDR2 YSLEER. This CDR3 reads CASSPDGIPNQPQHF. The CDR3 region has the DNA TGCGCCAGCAGTCCCGACGGCATTCCCAATCAGCCCCAGCATTTT.

This clonotype showed up many times. V and J are TRBV6-2 or TRBV6-3 and TRBJ1-5; possibly TRBD1 for D (6 bases). Per the germline V gene, CDR1 is MNHEY and CDR2 is SVGEGT. Trimming pared 6 bases from V and 5 bases from J, leaving 17 bases between. The CDR3 extends over 15 amino acids. CDR3 protein: CASRQTRGGYQPQHF. The CDR3 DNA reads as TGTGCCAGCAGGCAAACCAGAGGGGGATATCAGCCCCAGCATTTT.

This clonotype was picked up many times. CDR3 loop: CASSPIAGPSTDTQYF. The CDR3 coding sequence is TGCGCCAGCAGTCCAATAGCGGGACCTAGCACAGATACGCAGTATTTT. This chain uses TRBV5-1 with TRBJ2-3, with 8 bases fitting TRBD2. The germline V gene encodes CDR1 SGHRS and CDR2 YFSETQ. V was clipped by 5 bases and J by 0 bases; unmatched bases: 8. CDR3 length: 16 residues.

This clonotype has a count of ten or more. This rearrangement joins TRBV28 to TRBJ2-5, with a weak D call TRBD1 (5 bases). Germline V gives CDR1 MDHEN, CDR2 SYDVKM. This CDR3 contains 18 residues. With 6 bases removed from V and 4 bases from J, the gap between germline ends came to 27 bases. CDR3: CASSPPAQGFRGGETQYF. The CDR3 DNA reads as TGTGCCAGCAGCCCCCCCGCCCAGGGTTTTAGGGGTGGAGAGACCCAGTACTTC. The full variable domain, completed using reference TRBV28 and TRBJ2-5, is DVKVTQSSRYLVKRTGEKVFLECVQDMDHENMFWYRQDPGLGLRLIYFSYDVKMKEKGDIPEGYSVSREKKERFSLILESASTNQTSMYLCASSPPAQGFRGGETQYFGPGTRLLVL.

The rearrangement uses TRBV5-1 and TRBJ2-3; D gene unclear. CDR1 is SGHRS and CDR2 is YFSETQ in the germline V gene. This CDR3 has 15 amino acids. V was cut by 0 bases and J by 4 bases, with 12 bases left in between. This CDR3 is CASSLAPSTPDTQYF. The CDR3 bases are TGCGCCAGCAGCTTGGCCCCTAGTACGCCAGATACGCAGTATTTT.

This clonotype was picked up many times. The V and J genes are TRBV12-3 or TRBV12-4 and TRBJ2-1; 9 bases map to TRBD1. The CDR3 runs 14 residues. Trimming took 5 bases from V and 8 from J; bases not matched to a gene: 7. The CDR3 sequence: CASSQRTGEDEQFF. As DNA, the CDR3 is TGTGCCAGCAGTCAACGGACAGGGGAGGATGAGCAGTTCTTC.